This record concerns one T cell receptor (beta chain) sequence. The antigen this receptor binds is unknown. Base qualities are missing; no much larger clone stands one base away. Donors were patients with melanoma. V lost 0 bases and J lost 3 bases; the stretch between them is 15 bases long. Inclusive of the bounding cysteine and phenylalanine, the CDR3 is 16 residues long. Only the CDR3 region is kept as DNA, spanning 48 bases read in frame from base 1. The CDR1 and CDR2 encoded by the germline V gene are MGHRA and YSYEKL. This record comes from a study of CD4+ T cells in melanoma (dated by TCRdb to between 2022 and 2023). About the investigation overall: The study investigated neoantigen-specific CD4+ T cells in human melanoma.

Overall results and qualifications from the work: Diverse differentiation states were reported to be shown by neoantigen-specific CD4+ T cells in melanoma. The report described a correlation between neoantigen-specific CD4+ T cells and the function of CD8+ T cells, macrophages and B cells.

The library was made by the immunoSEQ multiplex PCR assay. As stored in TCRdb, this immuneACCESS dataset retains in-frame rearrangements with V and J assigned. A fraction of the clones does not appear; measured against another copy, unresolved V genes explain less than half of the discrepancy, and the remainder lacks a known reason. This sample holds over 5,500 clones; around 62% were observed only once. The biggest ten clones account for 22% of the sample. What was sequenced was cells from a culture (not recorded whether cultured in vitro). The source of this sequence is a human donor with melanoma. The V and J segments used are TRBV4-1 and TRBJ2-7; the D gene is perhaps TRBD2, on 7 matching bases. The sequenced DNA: TGCGCCAGCAGCCAAGATCTGGGAGGGGGGAACTACGAGCAGTACTTC. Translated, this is CASSQDLGGGNYEQYF.